Reported below is one T cell receptor (beta chain). Germline assignment: CDR1 MNHEY and CDR2 SMNVEV (reference sequence). This CDR3 spans 17 amino acids. V lost 3 bases and J lost 0, with 15 bases in between. The protocol was immunoSEQ multiplex PCR, while the TCRdb copy is restricted to in-frame clones and leaves out a portion. The sample contains some 66,000 clones, approximately 80% of which appear only once. This entry is derived from a study of OX40 agonist ivuxolimab in advanced cancers. Study details: Partial response was recorded in three patients: one hepatocellular carcinoma and two cutaneous melanoma cases.

The clonotype originates from an adult with an advanced solid tumor such as melanoma, head and neck, liver or kidney cancer. The sequenced sample was CD4+ or CD8+ T cells sorted from blood, obtained in a trial of the OX40 agonist ivuxolimab. The gene calls are TRBV27 and TRBJ2-4, with D tentatively TRBD1 (7 bases). CDR3 sequence: CASSLGGTALAKNIQYF. CDR3 nucleotide sequence: TGTGCCAGCAGTTTGGGCGGGACAGCCCTAGCCAAAAACATTCAGTACTTC.